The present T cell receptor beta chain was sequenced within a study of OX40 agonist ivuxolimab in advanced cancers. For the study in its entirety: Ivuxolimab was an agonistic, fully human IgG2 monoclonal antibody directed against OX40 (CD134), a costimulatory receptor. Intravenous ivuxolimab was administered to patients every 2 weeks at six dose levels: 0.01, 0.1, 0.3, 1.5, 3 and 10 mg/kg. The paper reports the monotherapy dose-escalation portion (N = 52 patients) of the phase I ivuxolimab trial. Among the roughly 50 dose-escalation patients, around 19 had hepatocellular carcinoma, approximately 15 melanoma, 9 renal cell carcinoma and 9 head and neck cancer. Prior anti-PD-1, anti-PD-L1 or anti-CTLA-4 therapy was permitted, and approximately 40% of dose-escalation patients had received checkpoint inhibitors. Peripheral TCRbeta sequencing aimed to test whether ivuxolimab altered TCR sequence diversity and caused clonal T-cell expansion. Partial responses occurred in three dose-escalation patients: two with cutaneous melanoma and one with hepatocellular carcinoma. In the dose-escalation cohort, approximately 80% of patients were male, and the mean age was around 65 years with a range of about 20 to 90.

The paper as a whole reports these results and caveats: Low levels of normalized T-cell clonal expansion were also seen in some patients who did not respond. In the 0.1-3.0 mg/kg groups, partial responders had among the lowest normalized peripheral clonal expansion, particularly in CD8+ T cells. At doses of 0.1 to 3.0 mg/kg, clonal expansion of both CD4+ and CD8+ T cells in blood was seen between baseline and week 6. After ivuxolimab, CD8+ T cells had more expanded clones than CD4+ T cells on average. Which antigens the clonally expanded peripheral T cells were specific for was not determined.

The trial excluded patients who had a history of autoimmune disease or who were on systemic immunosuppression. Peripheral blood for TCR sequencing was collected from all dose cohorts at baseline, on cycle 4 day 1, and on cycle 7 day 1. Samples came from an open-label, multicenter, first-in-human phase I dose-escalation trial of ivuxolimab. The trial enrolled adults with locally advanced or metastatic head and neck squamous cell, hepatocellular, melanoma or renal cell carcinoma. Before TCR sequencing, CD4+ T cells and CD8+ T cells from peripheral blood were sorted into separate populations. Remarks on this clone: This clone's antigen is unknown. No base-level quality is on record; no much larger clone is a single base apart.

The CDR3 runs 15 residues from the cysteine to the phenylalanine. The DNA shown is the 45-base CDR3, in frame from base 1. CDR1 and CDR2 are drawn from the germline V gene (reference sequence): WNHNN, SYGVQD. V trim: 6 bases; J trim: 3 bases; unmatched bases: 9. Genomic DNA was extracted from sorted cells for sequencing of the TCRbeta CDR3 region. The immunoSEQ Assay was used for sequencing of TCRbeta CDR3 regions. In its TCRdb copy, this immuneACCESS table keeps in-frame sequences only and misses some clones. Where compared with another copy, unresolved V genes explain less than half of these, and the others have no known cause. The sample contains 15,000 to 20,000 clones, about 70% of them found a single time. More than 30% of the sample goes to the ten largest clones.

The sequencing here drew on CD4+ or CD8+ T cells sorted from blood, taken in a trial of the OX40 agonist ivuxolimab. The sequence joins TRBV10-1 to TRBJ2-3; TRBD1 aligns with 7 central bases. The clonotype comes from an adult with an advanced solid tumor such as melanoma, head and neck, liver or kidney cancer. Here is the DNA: TGCGCCAGCAGCTACGACAGGGAATCGACAGATACGCAGTATTTT. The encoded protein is CASSYDRESTDTQYF.